This TCR beta chain was recorded in a study of a mutant IDH1 vaccine in newly diagnosed glioma. Described time point: baseline, week 1 (first vaccination visit). Treatment defined: pre-vaccination baseline after standard-of-care therapy. Germline loops: CDR1 SGDLS, CDR2 YYNGEE. The CDR3 loop spans 14 amino acids. V was shortened by 0 bases and J by 10 bases, with 14 bases between the two germline ends. The count of this clone is one. This table comes from immunoSEQ multiplex PCR, and its TCRdb copy is limited to in-frame clones, with some not included. The data hold about 88,000 clones, with over 75% observed a single time.

The receptor comes from a man aged 35 to 55 with glioma. Some clones in this sample may be carry-over from other donors' samples. Sequences were derived from PBMCs, sampled from a glioma patient treated with radiotherapy, temozolomide or both. The V and J genes are TRBV9 and TRBJ2-4; tentative D call: TRBD2 (6 bases). DNA for the CDR3: TGTGCCAGCAGCGTAGACGGAGGGGACGGGATTCAGTACTTC. This translates into CASSVDGGDGIQYF.